This is a list of T cell receptor beta chains from one sample in a study of cytomegalovirus exposure and HLA in healthy donors. TCRdb's table, derived via immunoSEQ multiplex PCR, lists solely in-frame clones and lacks some. The repertoire holds under 80,000 clones, with 65% to 80% as singletons. The specimen was PBMCs. All receptors derive from a woman younger than 45 in good health and CMV-seronegative. Both conserved end residues are part of each CDR3. The D gene is left open where the match is weak. Clone size is given for some rows only: seen once, a few or many times, or a class if the clone is expanded.

j_gene	d_gene	v_gene	abundance	CDR3aa	CDR3nt
TRBJ2-1	TRBD2	TRBV5-6	.	CASSWTSGQYNEQFF	TGTGCCAGCAGCTGGACTAGCGGACAATACAATGAGCAGTTCTTC
TRBJ2-3	.	TRBV5-1	.	CASSFAGRPDTQYF	TGCGCCAGCAGCTTTGCGGGACGGCCAGATACGCAGTATTTT
TRBJ1-1	TRBD1	TRBV4-1	.	CASSPGQRNTEAFF	TGCGCCAGCAGCCCGGGACAGAGGAACACTGAAGCTTTCTTT
TRBJ2-7	TRBD2	TRBV9	.	CASSVGTSGGYEQYF	TGTGCCAGCAGCGTAGGGACTAGCGGGGGCTACGAGCAGTACTTC
TRBJ2-3	TRBD1	TRBV7-3	few	CASSQGGTDTQYF	TGTGCCAGCAGCCAGGGGGGCACAGATACGCAGTATTTT
TRBJ2-7	.	TRBV7-9	few	CASSQTGSIYEQYF	TGTGCCAGCAGCCAGACTGGAAGTATCTACGAGCAGTACTTC
TRBJ2-2	.	TRBV7-2	.	CASSLDRGGTGELFF	TGTGCCAGCAGCTTAGACAGGGGAGGCACCGGGGAGCTGTTTTTT
TRBJ1-5	.	TRBV20-1	.	CSARSQPQHF	TGCAGTGCTAGAAGCCAGCCCCAGCATTTT
TRBJ1-3	TRBD1	TRBV2	.	CASSRIRQGAGNTIYF	TGTGCCAGCAGTCGTATCAGACAGGGGGCAGGAAACACCATATATTTT
TRBJ2-1	TRBD2	TRBV15	few	CATSRDASGSNEQFF	TGTGCCACCAGCAGAGATGCTAGCGGGAGCAATGAGCAGTTCTTC
TRBJ2-5	TRBD2	TRBV5-1	.	CASSPPLAGEETQYF	TGCGCCAGCAGCCCCCCACTAGCGGGCGAAGAGACCCAGTACTTC
TRBJ1-5	.	TRBV21-1	.	CASSPRPDTGGQPQHF	TGTGCCAGCAGCCCCCGGCCCGATACAGGGGGACAGCCCCAGCATTTT
TRBJ2-3	.	TRBV6-7	.	CASSYTGEGGDTQYF	TGTGCCAGCAGTTACACCGGCGAGGGCGGCGATACGCAGTATTTT
TRBJ1-3	.	TRBV6-5	.	CASRAPLMGNTIYF	TGTGCCAGCAGGGCTCCCTTGATGGGAAACACCATATATTTT
TRBJ2-1	.	TRBV5-1	.	CASSLQTQNNEQFF	TGCGCCAGCAGCTTACAGACGCAAAACAATGAGCAGTTCTTC
TRBJ1-4	.	TRBV6-5	.	CASSYWGENEKLFF	TGTGCCAGCAGTTACTGGGGGGAGAATGAAAAACTGTTTTTT
TRBJ2-7	TRBD1	TRBV2	few	CASGRQGSLDEQYF	TGTGCCAGCGGTCGACAGGGGAGCCTTGACGAGCAGTACTTC
TRBJ2-1	.	TRBV4-1	.	CASSQDATGSNEQFF	TGCGCCAGCAGCCAAGATGCAACAGGGAGTAATGAGCAGTTCTTC
TRBJ2-2	TRBD2	TRBV9	.	CASSVATSGYTGELFF	TGTGCCAGCAGCGTAGCCACTAGCGGGTATACCGGGGAGCTGTTTTTT
TRBJ2-1	TRBD2	TRBV28	.	CASSFGGVDSYNEQFF	TGTGCCAGCAGTTTTGGGGGGGTTGATTCCTACAATGAGCAGTTCTTC
TRBJ1-1	TRBD1	TRBV28	.	CASSFIGGGAGEAFF	TGTGCCAGCAGTTTTATCGGAGGGGGCGCGGGTGAAGCTTTCTTT
TRBJ2-7	TRBD2	TRBV11-2	.	CASSPIGRTSGTYEQYF	TGTGCCAGCAGCCCCATCGGTAGGACTAGCGGAACCTACGAGCAGTACTTC
TRBJ2-7	TRBD1	TRBV28	.	CASSLEPGGAYEQYF	TGTGCCAGCAGTTTAGAGCCAGGGGGTGCCTACGAGCAGTACTTC
TRBJ1-1	.	TRBV27	.	CASSYTAGALVTFF	TGTGCCAGCAGTTATACAGCAGGGGCCTTGGTAACTTTCTTT
TRBJ1-5	.	TRBV27	.	CASSFRDNQPQHF	TGTGCCAGCAGTTTCCGAGATAATCAGCCCCAGCATTTT
TRBJ2-1	TRBD2	TRBV9	.	CASSVGGRDYNEQFF	TGTGCCAGCAGCGTAGGAGGGAGGGACTACAATGAGCAGTTCTTC
TRBJ2-2	.	TRBV6-5	few	CASSYSPGRNTGELFF	TGTGCCAGCAGTTACTCTCCAGGGCGGAACACCGGGGAGCTGTTTTTT
TRBJ1-3	.	TRBV28	once	CASATPGNTIYF	TGTGCCAGTGCTACCCCTGGAAACACCATATATTTT
TRBJ2-5	.	TRBV7-9	.	CAGSSLTGQETQYF	TGTGCCGGCAGCTCCTTGACAGGACAAGAGACCCAGTACTTC
TRBJ1-6	.	TRBV30	.	CAWSDPPGGSPLHF	TGTGCCTGGAGTGACCCCCCGGGGGGATCACCCCTCCACTTT
TRBJ2-5	.	TRBV5-1	.	CASSLDRSQETQYF	TGCGCCAGCAGCCTCGACAGATCCCAAGAGACCCAGTACTTC
TRBJ1-1	.	TRBV6-1	.	CASSEARGMNTEAFF	TGTGCCAGCAGTGAAGCGCGGGGGATGAACACTGAAGCTTTCTTT
TRBJ2-1	.	TRBV28	.	CASSLRLVYNEQFF	TGTGCCAGCAGTTTGAGGCTAGTCTACAATGAGCAGTTCTTC
TRBJ2-5	.	TRBV25-1	few	CATQNRQLQETQYF	TGTGCCACACAGAATCGACAGCTCCAAGAGACCCAGTACTTC
TRBJ2-5	.	TRBV7-2	.	CASSQSGNSETQYF	TGTGCCAGCAGCCAATCCGGGAATTCGGAGACCCAGTACTTC
TRBJ2-1	.	TRBV19	.	CASIQDPSYNEQFF	TGTGCCAGTATTCAGGATCCCTCCTACAATGAGCAGTTCTTC
TRBJ1-2	.	TRBV28	.	CASTQAGWVYGYTF	TGTGCCAGCACCCAAGCGGGGTGGGTCTATGGCTACACCTTC
TRBJ2-3	TRBD1	TRBV7-9	.	CSSSRRRQGMADTQYF	TGTTCCAGCAGCCGCCGAAGACAGGGGATGGCAGATACGCAGTATTTT
TRBJ2-2	.	TRBV7-2	once	CASSSLEGDTGELFF	TGTGCCAGCAGCTCGCTGGAGGGAGACACCGGGGAGCTGTTTTTT
TRBJ1-2	TRBD1	TRBV28	.	CASSALQGGYTF	TGTGCCAGCAGCGCCCTACAGGGGGGCTACACCTTC
TRBJ2-1	.	TRBV19	.	CASSIQGSSYNEQFF	TGTGCCAGTAGTATCCAGGGCAGCTCCTACAATGAGCAGTTCTTC
TRBJ2-5	TRBD2	TRBV9	.	CASSVRAGVETQYF	TGTGCCAGCAGCGTCCGAGCGGGAGTAGAGACCCAGTACTTC
TRBJ1-1	.	TRBV20-1	few	CNSRENTEAFF	TGCAACAGCAGGGAGAACACTGAAGCTTTCTTT
TRBJ2-5	.	TRBV5-1	.	CASSLDPTGGGQETQYF	TGCGCCAGCAGCTTGGACCCGACAGGTGGTGGGCAGGAGACCCAGTACTTC
TRBJ1-4	TRBD1	TRBV11-2	.	CASSSVGTDREKLFF	TGTGCCAGCAGCTCCGTCGGGACAGACCGAGAAAAACTGTTTTTT
TRBJ1-1	TRBD1	TRBV7-9	.	CASSLVGGAGTEAFF	TGTGCCAGCAGCTTAGTAGGGGGCGCGGGTACTGAAGCTTTCTTT
TRBJ2-3	TRBD1	TRBV6-4	few	CASHRVDRKGRDTQYF	TGTGCCAGCCATAGAGTGGACAGGAAAGGACGAGATACGCAGTATTTT
TRBJ2-2	.	TRBV7-9	.	CASSLGGSGELFF	TGTGCCAGCAGCTTAGGAGGCAGCGGGGAGCTGTTTTTT
TRBJ2-3	TRBD2	TRBV18	.	CASSPTASGDTDTQYF	TGTGCCAGCTCACCAACGGCTAGCGGGGATACAGATACGCAGTATTTT
TRBJ1-3	TRBD1	TRBV25-1	.	CASSEGRGLFGNTIYF	TGTGCCAGCAGTGAGGGCAGGGGGCTGTTTGGAAACACCATATATTTT
TRBJ2-3	.	TRBV23-1	once	CASSQPVAGKFTDTQYF	TGCGCCAGCAGTCAACCGGTCGCAGGGAAGTTCACAGATACGCAGTATTTT
TRBJ1-4	.	TRBV7-9	.	CASSLGGEGSEKLFF	TGTGCCAGCAGCTTAGGGGGGGAAGGCAGTGAAAAACTGTTTTTT
TRBJ2-7	TRBD1	TRBV5-5	.	CASSLPGQSYEQYF	TGTGCCAGCAGCTTGCCGGGACAGAGCTACGAGCAGTACTTC
TRBJ1-1	.	TRBV30	.	CAWSVLRTAKVNTEAFF	TGTGCCTGGAGTGTACTAAGGACAGCTAAAGTAAACACTGAAGCTTTCTTT